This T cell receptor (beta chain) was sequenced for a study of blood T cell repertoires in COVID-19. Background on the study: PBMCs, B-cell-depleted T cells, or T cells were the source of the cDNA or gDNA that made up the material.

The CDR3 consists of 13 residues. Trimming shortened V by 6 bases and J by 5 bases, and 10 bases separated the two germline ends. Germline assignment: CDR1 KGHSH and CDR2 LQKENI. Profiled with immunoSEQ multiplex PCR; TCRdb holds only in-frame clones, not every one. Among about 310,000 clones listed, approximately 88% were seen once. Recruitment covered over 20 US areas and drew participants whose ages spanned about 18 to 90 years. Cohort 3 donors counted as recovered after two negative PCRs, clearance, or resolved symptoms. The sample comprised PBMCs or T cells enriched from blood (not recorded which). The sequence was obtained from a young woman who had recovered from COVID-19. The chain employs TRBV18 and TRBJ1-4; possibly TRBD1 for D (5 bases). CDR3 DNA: TGTGCCAGCTCCGACAGAGGCAATGAAAAACTGTTTTTT. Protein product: CASSDRGNEKLFF.